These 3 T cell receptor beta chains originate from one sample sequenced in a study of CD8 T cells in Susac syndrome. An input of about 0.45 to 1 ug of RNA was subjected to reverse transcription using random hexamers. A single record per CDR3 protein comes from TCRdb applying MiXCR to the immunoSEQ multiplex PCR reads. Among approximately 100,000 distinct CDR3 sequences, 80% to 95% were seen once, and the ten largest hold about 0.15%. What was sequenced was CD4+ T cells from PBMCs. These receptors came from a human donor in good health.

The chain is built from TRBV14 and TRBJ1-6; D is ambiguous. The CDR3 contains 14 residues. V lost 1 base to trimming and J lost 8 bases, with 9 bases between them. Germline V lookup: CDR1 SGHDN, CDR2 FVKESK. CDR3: CASSQVGRDSPLHF. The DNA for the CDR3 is TGTGCCAGCAGCCAAGTCGGCCGGGATTCACCCCTCCACTTT.

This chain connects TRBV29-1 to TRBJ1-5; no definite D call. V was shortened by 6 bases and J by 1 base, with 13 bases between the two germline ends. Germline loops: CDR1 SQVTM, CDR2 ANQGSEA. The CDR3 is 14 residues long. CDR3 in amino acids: CSVSSDKSNQPQHF. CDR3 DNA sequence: TGCAGCGTCTCATCCGATAAGAGCAATCAGCCCCAGCATTTT.

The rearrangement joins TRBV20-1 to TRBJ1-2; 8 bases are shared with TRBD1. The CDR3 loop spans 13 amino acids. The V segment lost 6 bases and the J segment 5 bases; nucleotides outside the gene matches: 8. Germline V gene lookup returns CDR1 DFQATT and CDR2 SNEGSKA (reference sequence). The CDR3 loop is CSAGQGTSYGYTF. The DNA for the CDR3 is TGCAGTGCCGGACAGGGAACCTCTTATGGCTACACCTTC.